These T cell receptor beta chains were read from a single sample in a study of blood T cell repertoires in COVID-19. TCRdb's table, derived via immunoSEQ multiplex PCR, lists solely in-frame clones and lacks some. This sample has around 250,000 clones, with approximately 86% found just once. Sequencing used peripheral blood. All receptors come from a woman aged 60-75 years who had recovered from COVID-19. Each CDR3 is given with its conserved first and last residue. Each record gives: clone size, D gene, V gene, J gene, CDR3 DNA, CDR3 protein. The D gene is left open where the match is weak. Not all rows give a size; the values are once, few, many and, for expanded clones, a class.

>-|-|TRBV10-3|TRBJ1-2
TGTGCCATCAGTGAGTCTGTCAGCGGCTATGGCTACACCTTC
CAISESVSGYGYTF
>-|TRBD2|TRBV27|TRBJ2-2
TGTGCCAGCAGTTCCCTAGCGGGGGGGCGCACCGGGGAGCTGTTTTTT
CASSSLAGGRTGELFF
>-|-|TRBV6-1|TRBJ1-3
TGTGCCAGCAGTGAACAGGGTGGAAACACCATATATTTT
CASSEQGGNTIYF
>-|-|TRBV9|TRBJ2-2
TGTGCCAGCAGCGCAGGGGGGGAGCTGTTTTTT
CASSAGGELFF
>-|-|TRBV5-6|TRBJ1-6
TGTGCCAGCAGCTCATTACTCTCAAATTCACCCCTCCACTTT
CASSSLLSNSPLHF
>-|-|TRBV27|TRBJ1-1
TGTGCCAGCAGTCCCCCGGGCACTGAAGCTTTCTTT
CASSPPGTEAFF
>-|-|TRBV28|TRBJ1-3
TGTGCCAGCAGAACGACAGTGGAAGGAAACACCATATATTTT
CASRTTVEGNTIYF
>-|TRBD2|TRBV6-5|TRBJ2-5
TGTGCCAGCAGTTACTCAACTAGCGGGGGCGAAGAGACCCAGTACTTC
CASSYSTSGGEETQYF
>-|-|TRBV27|TRBJ2-7
TGTGCCAGCAGTTTACGCCGATTAGAGGAGCAGTACTTC
CASSLRRLEEQYF
>once|-|TRBV29-1|TRBJ1-2
TGCAGCGGAAAGGAGGGAGGCTATGGCTACACCTTC
CSGKEGGYGYTF
>-|-|TRBV6-5|TRBJ1-5
TGTGCCAGCAGTTGGGCAGGGGGCAATCAGCCCCAGCATTTT
CASSWAGGNQPQHF
>-|-|TRBV19|TRBJ1-6
TGTGCCAGTACCTCGGGGTCGAGGAATTCACCCCTCCACTTT
CASTSGSRNSPLHF
>-|TRBD1|TRBV5-1|TRBJ1-6
TGCGCCAGCAGCTTGTTAGGGACAGAGGGTTCACCCCTCCACTTT
CASSLLGTEGSPLHF
>once|-|TRBV21-1|TRBJ1-1
TGTGCCAGCAGCAAAGGGCTCTCCAGGGGGACTGAAGCTTTCTTT
CASSKGLSRGTEAFF
>-|TRBD2|TRBV3-1/TRBV3-2|TRBJ2-3
TGTGCCAGCAGCCAACTATTAGCGGGGGCCACTTCCACAGATACGCAGTATTTT
CASSQLLAGATSTDTQYF
>-|-|TRBV11-3|TRBJ2-3
TGTGCCAGCAGCTCCTCGGTTCAGGGAGGTACGCAGTATTTT
CASSSSVQGGTQYF
>once|TRBD2|TRBV24-1|TRBJ2-1
TGTGCCACCAGTGATTTGCGGGGGGGGTACAATGAGCAGTTCTTC
CATSDLRGGYNEQFF
>-|-|TRBV21-1|TRBJ1-5
TGTGCCAGCAGCAAAGGGGGCCTTGGGTATATTAAGTATCCGAGCAATCAGCCCCAGCATTTT
CASSKGGLGYIKYPSNQPQHF
>-|-|TRBV9|TRBJ1-1
TGTGCCAGCACCGCCATGGGAGGGAACACTGAAGCTTTCTTT
CASTAMGGNTEAFF
>-|TRBD2|TRBV7-9|TRBJ2-5
TGTGCCAGCAGCTATTATAGCGGGGGGGCCCAAGAGACCCAGTACTTC
CASSYYSGGAQETQYF
>-|TRBD1|TRBV6-5|TRBJ1-6
TGTGCCAGCAGTCCCGGGGACAGGCAATCACCCCTCCACTTT
CASSPGDRQSPLHF
>-|-|TRBV21-1|TRBJ2-2
TGTGCCAGCAGCGACCGTTTAATAGCGGGGGTTATTAGGAGCGGGGAGCTGTTTTTT
CASSDRLIAGVIRSGELFF
>-|-|TRBV29-1|TRBJ2-5
TGCAGCGGGGCGAACGAGACCCAGTACTTC
CSGANETQYF
>-|TRBD2|TRBV6-2/TRBV6-3|TRBJ2-7
TGTGCCAGCAGTCCACGGGACAGTAGCGGGGGGGCCTTCTCCTACGAGCAGTACTTC
CASSPRDSSGGAFSYEQYF
>-|TRBD1|TRBV10-1|TRBJ2-3
TGCGCCAGCAGCCATAGAAGGGACAGGGGAAGTTCAGATACGCAGTATTTT
CASSHRRDRGSSDTQYF
>-|-|TRBV15|TRBJ2-4
TGTGCCACCAGCAGAGATAGTTCCGACATCTATCGAGCCAAAAACATTCAGTACTTC
CATSRDSSDIYRAKNIQYF
>-|TRBD2|TRBV9|TRBJ2-5
TGTGCCAGCAGCGTGACTAGCGCGAACCAAGAGACCCAGTACTTC
CASSVTSANQETQYF
>-|-|TRBV5-6|TRBJ2-7
TGTGCCAGCAGCTTGGTGCCTACCGAGCAGTACTTC
CASSLVPTEQYF
>once|-|TRBV7-9|TRBJ2-3
TGTGCCAGCAGCTTGAACCAGGGGTTCAGGCCAGATACGCAGTATTTT
CASSLNQGFRPDTQYF
>-|-|TRBV6-5|TRBJ1-1
TGTGCCAGCAGTTACTTTAGTAGGGGCTCAACTGAAGCTTTCTTT
CASSYFSRGSTEAFF
>-|TRBD1|TRBV28|TRBJ2-7
TGTGCCAGCAGTTTCTCTGGACAGGGATCCTACGAGCAGTACTTC
CASSFSGQGSYEQYF
>once|TRBD1|TRBV15|TRBJ2-7
TGTGCCACCAGTCCGACAGGGAGCTCCTACGAGCAGTACTTC
CATSPTGSSYEQYF
>many|-|TRBV28|TRBJ2-7
TGTGCCAGCAGTTCTTATCGAGCCGAGCAGTACTTC
CASSSYRAEQYF
>-|-|TRBV27|TRBJ1-1
TGTGCCAGCAGTTTAGTTCCGGGGAACACTGAAGCTTTCTTT
CASSLVPGNTEAFF
>-|-|TRBV7-8|TRBJ2-7
TGTGCCAGCAGCCCCCCCGGGACAAACTCCTACGAGCAGTACTTC
CASSPPGTNSYEQYF
>-|TRBD1|TRBV29-1|TRBJ1-2
TGCAGCGTTACCTGGACAGGGGGTCATGGCTACACCTTC
CSVTWTGGHGYTF
>-|TRBD1|TRBV3-1/TRBV3-2|TRBJ1-6
TGTGCCAGCAGCCCTACCGGGACAGGGGTTTCACCCCTCCACTTT
CASSPTGTGVSPLHF
>few|-|TRBV27|TRBJ1-6
TGTGCCAGCAGTTTAACGGCAGGGTTTTACGACTCACCCCTCCACTTT
CASSLTAGFYDSPLHF
>-|-|TRBV6-5|TRBJ1-5
TGTGCCAGCAGTTACGGGGCGGACCGCAATCAGCCCCAGCATTTT
CASSYGADRNQPQHF
>-|TRBD2|TRBV11-1|TRBJ2-1
TGTGCCAGCAGCTTAGGAGCTAGCGGGGGTAACAATGAGCAGTTCTTC
CASSLGASGGNNEQFF
>-|TRBD1|TRBV29-1|TRBJ2-1
TGCAGCGTTGAAAGGACCGGGACAGGCTACAATGAGCAGTTCTTC
CSVERTGTGYNEQFF
>-|-|TRBV4-1|TRBJ1-2
TGCGCCAGCAGCCAGGCCGGAGGGGCTGGAGGCTACACCTTC
CASSQAGGAGGYTF